This section outlines one T cell receptor (beta chain) sequence together with its context. The CDR3 runs 15 residues. The germline V gene encodes CDR1 SGDLS and CDR2 YYNGEE. Trimming cost V 4 bases and J 4 bases, with 17 bases left between them. The sample is drawn from a study of long-term antiretroviral therapy in people with HIV. Run at survey level, the immunoSEQ assay was version v3.0. About 35,000-50,000 T-cell genomes per sample were the sequencing target. Clones were read by immunoSEQ multiplex PCR, and TCRdb kept only the in-frame ones, dropping some. Found here are approximately 25,000 clones, 70% to 85% of them singletons; the top ten hold 9.5% to 12%.

The chain is built from TRBV9 and TRBJ1-2, with a tentative D call TRBD1 (5 bases). The sequence was obtained from a man aged 18-30 years with HIV. Material: unsorted PBMCs, obtained 0.8 years before starting antiretroviral therapy. The CDR3 region has the DNA TGTGCCAGCAGCCCTATAGGGGAAAGACTCTATGGCTACACCTTC. Translated: CASSPIGERLYGYTF.